This T cell receptor beta chain comes out of a study of T-cell reconstitution after alpha-beta-depleted transplantation in children. The TCRbeta library was prepared with unique molecular identifiers. TCRdb analysed the PCR reads with MiXCR anew, one entry per CDR3 protein. The repertoire holds under 6,500 distinct CDR3 sequences, with under 20% as singletons. This clonotype was picked up a small number of times. The CDR3 totals 18 residues. V lost 6 bases and J lost 0; bases outside the gene matches: 12. Germline CDR1 is SGHRS and CDR2 is YFSETQ. The material was PBMCs, mostly from graft donor cells, obtained 60 days after TCRalphabeta/CD19-depleted stem cell transplant. This clonotype was sampled from a male patient younger than 18 who had a stem cell transplant for acute myeloid leukemia, so the T cells may come from the graft donor. The gene calls are TRBV5-1 and TRBJ1-3; TRBD1 matches 10 bases. The CDR3 loop is CASKEVGTGAFSGNTIYF. The CDR3 nucleotides read TGCGCCAGCAAAGAGGTTGGGACAGGGGCCTTCTCTGGAAACACCATATATTTT.